Listed below are T cell receptor beta chains from one sample, sequenced in a study of CD8 T cells in Susac syndrome. TCRdb ran MiXCR on the immunoSEQ multiplex PCR reads and lists one entry per CDR3 protein. This sample has tens of thousands of distinct CDR3 sequences; over 85% occur once, and the top ten carry less than 0.55%. Sequencing was done on a sample of CD8+ T cells from PBMCs. These receptors came from a human donor with Susac syndrome. Each CDR3 is given with its conserved first and last residue. A D gene is named only where the DNA matches it firmly. A clone size is listed for some rows: how often the clone was seen (once, few, many), or a class if it is expanded.

>NA|TRBJ1-2|NA|TRBV10-3
CAIVEDTSYPNYGYTF
TGTGCCATCGTGGAGGACACCTCTTACCCTAACTATGGCTACACCTTC
>NA|TRBJ2-3|NA|TRBV13
CASSLTTGLSSGTDTQYF
TGTGCCAGCAGCTTAACCACGGGGCTCAGTAGCGGCACAGATACGCAGTATTTT
>few|TRBJ2-2|NA|TRBV6-1
CASSWAGELFF
TGTGCCAGCTCCTGGGCCGGGGAGCTGTTTTTT
>NA|TRBJ2-1|TRBD2|TRBV11-2
CASSRTSFSYNEQFF
TGTGCCAGCAGCAGGACTAGCTTTTCCTACAATGAGCAGTTCTTC
>NA|TRBJ2-5|NA|TRBV2
CASSASSYQETQYF
TGTGCCAGCAGTGCCAGCTCTTACCAAGAGACCCAGTACTTC
>NA|TRBJ2-1|NA|TRBV6-1
CASSEARTSYNEQFF
TGTGCCAGCAGTGAAGCCCGGACTTCCTACAATGAGCAGTTCTTC
>once|TRBJ2-3|NA|TRBV5-6
CASSHRGGGNHHTQYF
TGTGCCAGCAGCCACAGAGGGGGGGGCAACCACCATACGCAGTATTTT
>NA|TRBJ2-2|NA|TRBV11-2
CASSHRRGNTGELFF
TGTGCCAGCAGTCACCGACGTGGGAACACCGGGGAGCTGTTTTTT
>NA|TRBJ2-7|TRBD1|TRBV29-1
CSVEEQGARLEQYF
TGCAGCGTTGAAGAGCAGGGGGCGCGGCTCGAGCAGTACTTC
>NA|TRBJ1-5|NA|TRBV5-6
CASSLGGSQPQHF
TGTGCCAGCAGCTTGGGAGGGAGTCAGCCCCAGCATTTT
>NA|TRBJ2-6|NA|TRBV19
CASSMVWSSGANVLTF
TGTGCCAGTAGTATGGTTTGGAGCTCCGGGGCCAACGTCCTGACTTTC
>NA|TRBJ2-3|TRBD2|TRBV19
CASSIRRLAGGPGTDTQYF
TGTGCCAGTAGTATCAGGCGACTAGCGGGAGGGCCAGGCACAGATACGCAGTATTTT